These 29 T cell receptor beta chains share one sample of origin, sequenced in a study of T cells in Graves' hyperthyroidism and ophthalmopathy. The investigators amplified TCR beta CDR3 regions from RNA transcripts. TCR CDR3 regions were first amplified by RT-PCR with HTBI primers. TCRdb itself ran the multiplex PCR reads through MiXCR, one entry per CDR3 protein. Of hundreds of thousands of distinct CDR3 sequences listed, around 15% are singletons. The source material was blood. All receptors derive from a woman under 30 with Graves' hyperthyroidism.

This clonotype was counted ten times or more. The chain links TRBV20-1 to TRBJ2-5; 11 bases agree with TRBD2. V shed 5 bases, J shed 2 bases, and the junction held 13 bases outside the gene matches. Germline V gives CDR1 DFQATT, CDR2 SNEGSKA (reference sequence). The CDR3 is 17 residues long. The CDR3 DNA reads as TGCAGTGCTTTGGGGTCGCGGGCTAGCGGGAGGCAAGAGACCCAGTACTTC. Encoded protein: CSALGSRASGRQETQYF.

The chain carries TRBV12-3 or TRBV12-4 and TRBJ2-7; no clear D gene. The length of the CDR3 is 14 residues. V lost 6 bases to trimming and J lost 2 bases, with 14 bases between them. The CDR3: CASSSSWSTYEQYF. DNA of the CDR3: TGTGCCAGCAGCTCCTCATGGAGCACCTACGAGCAGTACTTC.

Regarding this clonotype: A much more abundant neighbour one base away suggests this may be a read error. This CDR3 is CASPPLTHRRVNTEAFF. CDR3 nucleotides: TGTGCCAGCCCACCATTGACGCACCGCCGAGTGAACACTGAAGCTTTCTTT. This chain joins TRBV18 and TRBJ1-1; D gene unclear. Germline V gene lookup returns CDR1 KGHSH and CDR2 LQKENI. There are 17 residues in the CDR3.

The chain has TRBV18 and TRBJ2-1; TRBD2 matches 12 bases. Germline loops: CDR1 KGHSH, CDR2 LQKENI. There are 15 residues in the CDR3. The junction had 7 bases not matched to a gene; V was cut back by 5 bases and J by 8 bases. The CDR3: CASSVTSGRRDEQFF. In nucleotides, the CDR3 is TGTGCCAGCTCAGTTACTAGCGGGAGGAGAGATGAGCAGTTCTTC.

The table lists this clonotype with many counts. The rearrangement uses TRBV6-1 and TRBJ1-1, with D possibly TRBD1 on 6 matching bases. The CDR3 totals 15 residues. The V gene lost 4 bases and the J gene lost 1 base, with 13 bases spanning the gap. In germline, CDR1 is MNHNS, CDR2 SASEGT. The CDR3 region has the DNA TGTGCCAGCAGTGCCTCGCGGGGGGCGAACACTGAAGCTTTCTTT. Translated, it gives CASSASRGANTEAFF.

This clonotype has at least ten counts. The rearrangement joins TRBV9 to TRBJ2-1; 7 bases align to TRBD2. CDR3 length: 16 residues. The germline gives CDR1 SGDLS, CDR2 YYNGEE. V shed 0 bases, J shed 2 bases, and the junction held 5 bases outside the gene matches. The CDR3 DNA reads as TGTGCCAGCAGCGTAGCAGGGAGGGGTACCTACAATGAGCAGTTCTTC. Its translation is CASSVAGRGTYNEQFF.

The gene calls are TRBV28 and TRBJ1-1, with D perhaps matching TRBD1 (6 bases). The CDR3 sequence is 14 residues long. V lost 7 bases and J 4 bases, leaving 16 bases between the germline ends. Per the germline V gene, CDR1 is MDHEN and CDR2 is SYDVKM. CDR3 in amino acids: CASTPGAMSTEAFF. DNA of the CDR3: TGTGCCAGCACGCCAGGGGCCATGAGCACTGAAGCTTTCTTT.

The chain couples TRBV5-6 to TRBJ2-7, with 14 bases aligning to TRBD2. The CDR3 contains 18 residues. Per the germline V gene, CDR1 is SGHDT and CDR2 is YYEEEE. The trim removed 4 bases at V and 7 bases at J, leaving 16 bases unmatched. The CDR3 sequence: CASSPRTSGRRAGGEQYF. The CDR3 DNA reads TGTGCCAGCAGCCCGAGGACTAGCGGGAGGCGCGCGGGGGGGGAGCAGTACTTC.

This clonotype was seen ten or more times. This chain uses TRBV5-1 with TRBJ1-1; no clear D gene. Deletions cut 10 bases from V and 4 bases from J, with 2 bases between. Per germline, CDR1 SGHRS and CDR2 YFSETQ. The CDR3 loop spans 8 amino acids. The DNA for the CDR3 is TGCGCCCGCACTGAAGCTTTCTTT. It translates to CARTEAFF.

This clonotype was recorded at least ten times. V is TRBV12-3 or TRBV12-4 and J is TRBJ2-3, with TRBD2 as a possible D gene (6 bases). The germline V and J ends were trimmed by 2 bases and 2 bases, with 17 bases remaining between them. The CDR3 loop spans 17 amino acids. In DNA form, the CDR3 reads TGTGCCAGCAGTTTAAGAGGGGCGACTAGAAACACAGATACGCAGTATTTT. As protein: CASSLRGATRNTDTQYF.

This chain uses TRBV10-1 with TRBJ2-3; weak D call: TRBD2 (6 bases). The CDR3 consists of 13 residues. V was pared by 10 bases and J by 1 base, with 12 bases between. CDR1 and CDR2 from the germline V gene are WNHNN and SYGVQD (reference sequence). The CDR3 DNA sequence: TGCGCCACCCGGGACTTTGGCACAGATACGCAGTATTTT. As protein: CATRDFGTDTQYF.

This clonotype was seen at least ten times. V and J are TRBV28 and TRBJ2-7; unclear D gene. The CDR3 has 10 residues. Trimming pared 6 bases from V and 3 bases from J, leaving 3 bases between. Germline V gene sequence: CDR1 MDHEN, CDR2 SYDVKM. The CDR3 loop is CASSLYEQYF. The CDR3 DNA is TGTGCCAGCAGCCTCTACGAGCAGTACTTC.

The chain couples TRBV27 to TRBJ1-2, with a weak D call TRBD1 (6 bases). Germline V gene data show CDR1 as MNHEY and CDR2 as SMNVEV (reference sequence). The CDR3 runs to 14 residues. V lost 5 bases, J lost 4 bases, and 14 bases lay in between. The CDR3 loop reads CASSPLDRSYGYTF. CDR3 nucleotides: TGTGCCAGCAGTCCCCTGGACAGATCCTATGGCTACACCTTC.

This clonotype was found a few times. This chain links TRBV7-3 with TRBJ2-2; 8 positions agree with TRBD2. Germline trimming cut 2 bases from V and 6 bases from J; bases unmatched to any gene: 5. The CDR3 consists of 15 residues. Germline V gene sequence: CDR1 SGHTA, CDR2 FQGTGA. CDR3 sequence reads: CASSLALAGSGELFF. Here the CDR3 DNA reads TGTGCCAGCAGCTTAGCCCTAGCGGGCTCCGGGGAGCTGTTTTTT.

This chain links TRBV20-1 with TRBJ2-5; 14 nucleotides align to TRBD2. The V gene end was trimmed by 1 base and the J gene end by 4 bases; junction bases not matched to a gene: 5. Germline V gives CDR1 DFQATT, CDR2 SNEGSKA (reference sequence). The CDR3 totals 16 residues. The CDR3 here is CSARGTSGRSGETQYF. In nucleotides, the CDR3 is TGCAGTGCTAGAGGGACTAGCGGGAGGTCGGGAGAGACCCAGTACTTC.

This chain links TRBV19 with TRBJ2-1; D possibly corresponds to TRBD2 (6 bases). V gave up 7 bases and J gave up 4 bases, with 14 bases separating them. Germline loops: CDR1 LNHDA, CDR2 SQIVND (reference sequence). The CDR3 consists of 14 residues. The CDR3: CASTSGSRYNEQFF. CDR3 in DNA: TGTGCCAGTACCTCCGGGAGCCGATACAATGAGCAGTTCTTC.

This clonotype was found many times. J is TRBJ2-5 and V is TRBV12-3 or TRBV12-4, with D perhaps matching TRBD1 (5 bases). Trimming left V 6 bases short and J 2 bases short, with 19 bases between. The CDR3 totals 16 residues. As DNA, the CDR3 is TGTGCCAGCAGACCGCAGGGCGGATTGTTACAAGAGACCCAGTACTTC. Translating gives CASRPQGGLLQETQYF.

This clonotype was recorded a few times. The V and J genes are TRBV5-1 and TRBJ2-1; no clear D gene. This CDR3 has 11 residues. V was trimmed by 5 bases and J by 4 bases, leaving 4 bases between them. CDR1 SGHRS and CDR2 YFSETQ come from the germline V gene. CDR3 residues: CASREYNEQFF. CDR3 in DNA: TGCGCCAGCAGGGAGTACAATGAGCAGTTCTTC.

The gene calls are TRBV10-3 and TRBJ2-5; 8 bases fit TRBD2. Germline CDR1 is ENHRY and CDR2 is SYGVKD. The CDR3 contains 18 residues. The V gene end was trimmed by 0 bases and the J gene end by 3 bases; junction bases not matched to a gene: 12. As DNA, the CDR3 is TGTGCCATCAGTGAGTCGTGGAGTAGCGGGACGGTAAAAGAGACCCAGTACTTC. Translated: CAISESWSSGTVKETQYF.

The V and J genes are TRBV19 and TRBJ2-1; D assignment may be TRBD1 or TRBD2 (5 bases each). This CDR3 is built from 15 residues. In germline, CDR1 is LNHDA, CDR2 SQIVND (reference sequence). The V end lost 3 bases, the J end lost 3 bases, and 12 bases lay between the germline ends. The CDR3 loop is CASSMPGTDYNEQFF. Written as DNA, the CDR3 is TGTGCCAGTAGTATGCCCGGGACGGACTACAATGAGCAGTTCTTC.

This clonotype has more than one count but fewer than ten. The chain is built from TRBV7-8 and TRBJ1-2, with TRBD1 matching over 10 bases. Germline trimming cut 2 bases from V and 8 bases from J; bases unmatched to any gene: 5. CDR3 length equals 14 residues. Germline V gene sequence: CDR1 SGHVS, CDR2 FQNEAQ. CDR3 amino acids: CASSLRTGGQGYTF. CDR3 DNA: TGTGCCAGCAGCTTACGGACAGGGGGTCAGGGCTACACCTTC.

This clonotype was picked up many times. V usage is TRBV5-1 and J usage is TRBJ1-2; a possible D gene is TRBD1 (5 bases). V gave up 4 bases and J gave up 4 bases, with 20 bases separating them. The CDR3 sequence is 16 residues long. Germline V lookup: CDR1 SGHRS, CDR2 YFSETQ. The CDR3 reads CASSPARRGEGYGYTF. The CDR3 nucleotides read TGCGCCAGCAGCCCAGCTCGGAGAGGGGAAGGCTATGGCTACACCTTC.

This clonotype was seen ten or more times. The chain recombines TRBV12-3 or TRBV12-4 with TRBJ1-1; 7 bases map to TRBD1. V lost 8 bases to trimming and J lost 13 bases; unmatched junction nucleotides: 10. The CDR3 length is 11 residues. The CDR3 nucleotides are TGTGCCAGCGGGGGGACAGAGAGTGATTTCTTT. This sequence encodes CASGGTESDFF.

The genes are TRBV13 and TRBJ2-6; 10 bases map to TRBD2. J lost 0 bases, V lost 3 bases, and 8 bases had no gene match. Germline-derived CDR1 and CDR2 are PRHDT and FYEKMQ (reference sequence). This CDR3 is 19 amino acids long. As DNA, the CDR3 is TGTGCCAGCAGCTTTTCTAGCGGGGGACTCCACTCTGGGGCCAACGTCCTGACTTTC. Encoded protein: CASSFSSGGLHSGANVLTF.

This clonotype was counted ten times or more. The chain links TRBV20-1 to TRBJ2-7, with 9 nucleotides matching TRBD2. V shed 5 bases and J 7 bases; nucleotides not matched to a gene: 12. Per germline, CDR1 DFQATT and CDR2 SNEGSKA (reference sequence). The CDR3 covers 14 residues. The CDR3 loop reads CSAGFGVAGVEQYF. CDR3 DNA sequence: TGCAGTGCTGGATTCGGGGTAGCGGGAGTAGAGCAGTACTTC.

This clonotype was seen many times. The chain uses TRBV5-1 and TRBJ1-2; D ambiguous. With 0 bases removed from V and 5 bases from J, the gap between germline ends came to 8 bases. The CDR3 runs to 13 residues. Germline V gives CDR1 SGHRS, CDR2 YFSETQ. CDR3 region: CASSLEGLYGYTF. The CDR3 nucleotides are TGCGCCAGCAGCTTGGAAGGGCTATATGGCTACACCTTC. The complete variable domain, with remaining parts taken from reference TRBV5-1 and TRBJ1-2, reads KAGVTQTPRYLIKTRGQQVTLSCSPISGHRSVSWYQQTPGQGLQFLFEYFSETQRNKGNFPGRFSGRQFSNSRSEMNVSTLELGDSALYLCASSLEGLYGYTFGSGTRLTVV.

CDR3 loop: CASSKQGRYGYTF. CDR3 in DNA: TGTGCCAGCAGCAAACAGGGGCGGTATGGCTACACCTTC. This chain links TRBV7-8 with TRBJ1-2; 7 positions agree with TRBD1. With 5 bases clipped from V and 5 bases from J, the junction kept 5 bases outside the gene matches. This CDR3 contains 13 residues. CDR1 SGHVS and CDR2 FQNEAQ come from the germline V gene. Looking up the rest from reference TRBV7-8 and TRBJ1-2 gives the full variable domain: GAGVSQSPRYKVAKRGQDVALRCDPISGHVSLFWYQQALGQGPEFLTYFQNEAQLDKSGLPSDRFFAERPEGSVSTLKIQRTQQEDSAVYLCASSKQGRYGYTFGSGTRLTVV.

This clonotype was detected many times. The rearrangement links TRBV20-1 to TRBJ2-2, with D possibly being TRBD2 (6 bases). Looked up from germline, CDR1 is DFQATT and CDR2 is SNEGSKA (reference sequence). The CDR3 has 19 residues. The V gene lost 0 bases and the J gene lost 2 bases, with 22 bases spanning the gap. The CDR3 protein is CSARDRVLGRDGNTGELFF. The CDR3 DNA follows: TGCAGTGCTAGAGACCGGGTATTAGGGCGGGACGGTAACACCGGGGAGCTGTTTTTT.

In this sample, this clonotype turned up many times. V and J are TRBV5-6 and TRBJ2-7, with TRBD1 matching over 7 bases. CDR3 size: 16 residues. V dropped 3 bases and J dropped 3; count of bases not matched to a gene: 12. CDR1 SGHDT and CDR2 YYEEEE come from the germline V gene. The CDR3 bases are TGTGCCAGCAGCTCCCCGACCGACAGGGAAAACTACGAGCAGTACTTC. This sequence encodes CASSSPTDRENYEQYF.